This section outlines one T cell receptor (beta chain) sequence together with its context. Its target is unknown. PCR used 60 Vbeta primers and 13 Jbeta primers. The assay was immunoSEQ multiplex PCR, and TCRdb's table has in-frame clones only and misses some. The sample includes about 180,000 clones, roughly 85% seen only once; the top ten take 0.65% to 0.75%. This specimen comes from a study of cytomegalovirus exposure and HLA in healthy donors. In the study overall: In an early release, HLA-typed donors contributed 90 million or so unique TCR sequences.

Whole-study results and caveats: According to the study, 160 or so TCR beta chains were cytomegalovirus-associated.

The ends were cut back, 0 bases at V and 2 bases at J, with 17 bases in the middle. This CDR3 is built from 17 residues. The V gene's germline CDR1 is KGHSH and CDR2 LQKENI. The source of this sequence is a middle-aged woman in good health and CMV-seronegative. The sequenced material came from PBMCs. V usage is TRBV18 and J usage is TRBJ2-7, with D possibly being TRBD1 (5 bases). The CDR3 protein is CASSPPRTAGMAYEQYF. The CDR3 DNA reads TGTGCCAGCTCACCACCTCGGACGGCAGGGATGGCCTACGAGCAGTACTTC.